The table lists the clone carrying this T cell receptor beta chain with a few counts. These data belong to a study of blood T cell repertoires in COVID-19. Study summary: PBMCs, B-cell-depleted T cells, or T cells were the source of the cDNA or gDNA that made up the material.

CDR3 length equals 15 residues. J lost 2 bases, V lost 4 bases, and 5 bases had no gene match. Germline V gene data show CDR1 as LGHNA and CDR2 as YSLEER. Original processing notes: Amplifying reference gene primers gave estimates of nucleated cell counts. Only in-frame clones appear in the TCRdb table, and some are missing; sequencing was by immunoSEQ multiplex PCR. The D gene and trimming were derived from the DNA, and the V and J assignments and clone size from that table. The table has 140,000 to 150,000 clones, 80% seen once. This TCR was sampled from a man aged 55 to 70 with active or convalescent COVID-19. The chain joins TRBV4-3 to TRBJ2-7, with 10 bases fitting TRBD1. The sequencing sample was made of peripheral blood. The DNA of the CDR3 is TGCGCCAGCAGCCGAGCGACAGGGGGCCCCTACGAGCAGTACTTC. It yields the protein CASSRATGGPYEQYF.